The T cell receptor beta chain under discussion was sequenced for a study of T-cell reconstitution after alpha-beta-depleted transplantation in children. Preparing the TCRbeta library involved the use of unique molecular identifiers. TCRdb reanalysed the PCR reads using MiXCR and keeps one entry per CDR3 protein. The table has some 200,000 distinct CDR3 sequences, about 15% seen once. The V gene lost 3 bases and the J gene lost 3 bases, with 15 bases spanning the gap. The germline CDR1 and CDR2 sequences are GTSNPN and SVGIG (reference sequence). The CDR3 runs 14 residues. The chain combines TRBV30 with TRBJ2-7; a possible D gene is TRBD1 (5 bases). Sequences were derived from PBMCs from the stem cell graft donor, sampled from the stem cell graft. The TCR was taken from a human donor who donated a stem cell graft to a child with acute lymphoblastic leukemia. The CDR3 bases are TGTGCCTGGAGAAGGGGCCATAGTGTCTACGAGCAGTACTTC. Its translation: CAWRRGHSVYEQYF.